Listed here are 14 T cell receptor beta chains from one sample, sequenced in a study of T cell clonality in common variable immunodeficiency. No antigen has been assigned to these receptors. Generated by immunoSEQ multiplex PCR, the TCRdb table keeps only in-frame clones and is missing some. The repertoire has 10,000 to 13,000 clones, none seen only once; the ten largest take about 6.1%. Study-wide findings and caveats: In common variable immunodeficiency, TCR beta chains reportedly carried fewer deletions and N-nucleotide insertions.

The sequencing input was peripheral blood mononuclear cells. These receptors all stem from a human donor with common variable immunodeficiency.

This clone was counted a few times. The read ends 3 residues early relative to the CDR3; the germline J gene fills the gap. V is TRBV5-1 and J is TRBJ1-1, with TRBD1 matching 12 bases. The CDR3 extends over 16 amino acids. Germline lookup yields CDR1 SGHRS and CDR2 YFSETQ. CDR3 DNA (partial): TGCGCCAGCAGCGGGACAGGGGGCCGGCTTCTATTCGGG. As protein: CASSGTGGRLLFG. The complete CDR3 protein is CASSGTGGRLLFGAFF.

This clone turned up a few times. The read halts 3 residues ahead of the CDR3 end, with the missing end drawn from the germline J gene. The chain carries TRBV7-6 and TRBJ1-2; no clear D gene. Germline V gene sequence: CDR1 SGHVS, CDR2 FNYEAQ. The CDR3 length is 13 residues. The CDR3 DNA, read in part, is TGTGCCAGCAGCTCTATCGACAAGGGCGGC. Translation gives CASSSIDKGG. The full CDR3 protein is CASSSIDKGGYTF.

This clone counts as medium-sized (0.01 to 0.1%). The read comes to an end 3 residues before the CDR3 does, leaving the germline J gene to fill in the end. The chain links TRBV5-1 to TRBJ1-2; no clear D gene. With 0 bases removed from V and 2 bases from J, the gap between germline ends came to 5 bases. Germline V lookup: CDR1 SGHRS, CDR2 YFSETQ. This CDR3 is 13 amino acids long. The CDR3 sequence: CASSLGGNYGYTF. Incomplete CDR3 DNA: TGCGCCAGCAGCTTGGGCGGAAACTATGGC.

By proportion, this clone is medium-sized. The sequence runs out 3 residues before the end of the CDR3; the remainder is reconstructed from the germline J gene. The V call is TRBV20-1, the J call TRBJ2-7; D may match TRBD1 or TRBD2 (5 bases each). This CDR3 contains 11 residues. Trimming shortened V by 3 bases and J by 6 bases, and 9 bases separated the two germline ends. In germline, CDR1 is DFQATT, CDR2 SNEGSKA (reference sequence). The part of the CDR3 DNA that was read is TGCAGTGCTAGTGAGGGGAGCGAG. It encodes CSASEGSE. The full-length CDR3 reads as CSASEGSEQYF.

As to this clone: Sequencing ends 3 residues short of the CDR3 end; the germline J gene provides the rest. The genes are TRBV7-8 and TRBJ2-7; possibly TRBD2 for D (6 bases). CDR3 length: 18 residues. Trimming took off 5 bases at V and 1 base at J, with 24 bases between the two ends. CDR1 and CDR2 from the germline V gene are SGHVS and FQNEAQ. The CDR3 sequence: CASSPQRRGLTSSYEQYF. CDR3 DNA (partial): TGTGCCAGCAGCCCGCAAAGGAGGGGCCTTACGTCATCCTACGAG.

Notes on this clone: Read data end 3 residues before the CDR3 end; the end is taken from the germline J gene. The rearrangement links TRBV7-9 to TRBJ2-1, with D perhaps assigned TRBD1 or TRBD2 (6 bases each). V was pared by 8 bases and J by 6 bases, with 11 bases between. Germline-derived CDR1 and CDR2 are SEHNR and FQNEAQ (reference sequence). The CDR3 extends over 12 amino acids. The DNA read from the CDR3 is TGTGCCAGCGGGCGGGACATCAATGAG. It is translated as CASGRDINE. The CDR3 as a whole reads CASGRDINEQFF.

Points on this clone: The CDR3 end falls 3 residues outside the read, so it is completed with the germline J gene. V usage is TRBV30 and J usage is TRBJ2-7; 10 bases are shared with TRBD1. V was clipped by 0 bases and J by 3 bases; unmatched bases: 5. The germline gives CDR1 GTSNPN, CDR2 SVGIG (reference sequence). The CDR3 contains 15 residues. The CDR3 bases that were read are TGTGCCTGGAGTGTACTCCGGGACAGGGGCTACGAG. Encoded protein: CAWSVLRDRGYE. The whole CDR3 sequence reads CAWSVLRDRGYEQYF.

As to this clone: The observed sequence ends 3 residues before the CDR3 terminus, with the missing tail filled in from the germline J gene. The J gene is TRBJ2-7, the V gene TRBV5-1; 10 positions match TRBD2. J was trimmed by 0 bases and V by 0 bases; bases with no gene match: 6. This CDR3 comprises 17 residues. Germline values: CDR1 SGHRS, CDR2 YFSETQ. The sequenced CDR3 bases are TGCGCCAGCAGCTTGGGACTAGCGGGCCCAAGCTCCTACGAG. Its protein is CASSLGLAGPSSYE. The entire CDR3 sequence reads CASSLGLAGPSSYEQYF.

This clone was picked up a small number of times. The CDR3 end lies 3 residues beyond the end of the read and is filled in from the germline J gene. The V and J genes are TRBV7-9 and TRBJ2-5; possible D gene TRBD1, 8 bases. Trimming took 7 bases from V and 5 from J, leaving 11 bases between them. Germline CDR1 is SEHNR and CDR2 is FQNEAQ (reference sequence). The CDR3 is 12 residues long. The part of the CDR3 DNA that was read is TGTGCCAGCAACAGGGGGGGGGAGACC. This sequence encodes CASNRGGET. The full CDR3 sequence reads CASNRGGETQYF.

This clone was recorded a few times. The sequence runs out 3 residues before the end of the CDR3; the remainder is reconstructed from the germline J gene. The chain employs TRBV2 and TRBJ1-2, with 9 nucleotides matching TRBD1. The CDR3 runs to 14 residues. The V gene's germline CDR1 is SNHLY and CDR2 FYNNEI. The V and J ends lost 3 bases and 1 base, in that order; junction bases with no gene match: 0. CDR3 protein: CASSETGGNYGYTF. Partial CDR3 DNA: TGTGCCAGCAGTGAGACAGGGGGTAACTATGGC.

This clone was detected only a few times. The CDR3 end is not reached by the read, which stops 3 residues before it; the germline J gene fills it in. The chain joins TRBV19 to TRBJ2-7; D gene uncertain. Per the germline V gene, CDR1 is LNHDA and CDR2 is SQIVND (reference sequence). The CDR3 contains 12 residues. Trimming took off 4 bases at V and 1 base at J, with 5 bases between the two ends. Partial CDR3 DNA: TGTGCCAGTAGTACAGGTTCCTACGAG. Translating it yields CASSTGSYE. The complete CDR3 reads CASSTGSYEQYF.

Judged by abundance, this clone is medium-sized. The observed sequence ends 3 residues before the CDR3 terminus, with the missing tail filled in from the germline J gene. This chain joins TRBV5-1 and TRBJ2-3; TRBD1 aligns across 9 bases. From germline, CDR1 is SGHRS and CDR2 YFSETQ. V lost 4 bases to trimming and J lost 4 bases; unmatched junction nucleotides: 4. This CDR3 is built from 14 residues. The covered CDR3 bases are TGCGCCAGCAGCAAGGACAGGGGAGCAGATACG. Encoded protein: CASSKDRGADT. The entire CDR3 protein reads CASSKDRGADTQYF.

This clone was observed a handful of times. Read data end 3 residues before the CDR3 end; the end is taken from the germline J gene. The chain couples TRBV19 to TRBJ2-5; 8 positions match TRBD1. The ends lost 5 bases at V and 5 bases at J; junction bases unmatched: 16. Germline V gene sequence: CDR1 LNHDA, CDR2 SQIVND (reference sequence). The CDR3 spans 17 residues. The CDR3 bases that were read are TGTGCCAGTAGTCAATTCCGTGGACAGGGTATGAGGGAGACC. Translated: CASSQFRGQGMRET. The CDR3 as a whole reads CASSQFRGQGMRETQYF.

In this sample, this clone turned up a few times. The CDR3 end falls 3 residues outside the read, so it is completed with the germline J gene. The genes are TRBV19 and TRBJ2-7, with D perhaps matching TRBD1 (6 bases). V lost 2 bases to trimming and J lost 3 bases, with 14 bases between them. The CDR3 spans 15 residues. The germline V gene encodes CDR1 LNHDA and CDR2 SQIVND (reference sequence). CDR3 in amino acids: CASSITWQGSYEQYF. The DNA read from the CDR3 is TGTGCCAGTAGTATAACGTGGCAGGGGAGCTACGAG. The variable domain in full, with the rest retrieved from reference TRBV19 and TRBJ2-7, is DGGITQSPKYLFRKEGQNVTLSCEQNLNHDAMYWYRQDPGQGLRLIYYSQIVNDFQKGDIAEGYSVSREKKESFPLTVTSAQKNPTAFYLCASSITWQGSYEQYFGPGTRLTVT.